This is a list of T cell receptor beta chains from one sample in a study of cytomegalovirus exposure and HLA in healthy donors. Assay: immunoSEQ multiplex PCR; the TCRdb copy retains only in-frame clones and omits some. This table holds fewer than 120,000 clones, under 85% found once. The sequenced sample consisted of PBMCs. The receptors were gathered from a man under 40 in good health and CMV-seropositive. CDR3s include the opening cysteine and the closing phenylalanine or tryptophan. D genes are given only for firm matches. Clone size is shown for a subset of rows, as once, few, many or a class of expanded clone.

clone_size: .; d_call: .; j_call: TRBJ2-3; v_call: TRBV29-1; cdr3_aa: CSVSLDGRVTGWTDTQYF; cdr3_nt: TGCAGCGTGTCGCTCGACGGTCGAGTGACAGGCTGGACAGATACGCAGTATTTT
clone_size: .; d_call: .; j_call: TRBJ2-2; v_call: TRBV11-3; cdr3_aa: CASSDILITGELFF; cdr3_nt: TGTGCCAGCAGTGACATTTTGATAACCGGGGAGCTGTTTTTT
clone_size: .; d_call: TRBD2; j_call: TRBJ2-3; v_call: TRBV30; cdr3_aa: CAWEGGGGLTDTQYF; cdr3_nt: TGTGCCTGGGAGGGTGGCGGGGGGCTCACAGATACGCAGTATTTT
clone_size: .; d_call: .; j_call: TRBJ2-1; v_call: TRBV29-1; cdr3_aa: CSVQTGSYNEQFF; cdr3_nt: TGCAGCGTCCAGACAGGCTCCTACAATGAGCAGTTCTTC
clone_size: .; d_call: TRBD1; j_call: TRBJ1-3; v_call: TRBV25-1; cdr3_aa: CASDPGQGEVGSGNTIYF; cdr3_nt: TGTGCCAGCGATCCGGGACAGGGGGAGGTTGGCTCTGGAAACACCATATATTTT
clone_size: few; d_call: .; j_call: TRBJ1-5; v_call: TRBV4-1; cdr3_aa: CASSQDRGGSNQPQHF; cdr3_nt: TGCGCCAGCAGCCAAGATAGAGGCGGCAGCAATCAGCCCCAGCATTTT
clone_size: .; d_call: TRBD1; j_call: TRBJ1-5; v_call: TRBV10-3; cdr3_aa: CAIKDRVNQPQHF; cdr3_nt: TGTGCCATCAAGGACAGGGTCAATCAGCCCCAGCATTTT
clone_size: .; d_call: .; j_call: TRBJ2-5; v_call: TRBV9; cdr3_aa: CASSPAGGTETQYF; cdr3_nt: TGTGCCAGCAGCCCCGCCGGGGGTACGGAGACCCAGTACTTC
clone_size: few; d_call: .; j_call: TRBJ2-7; v_call: TRBV20-1; cdr3_aa: CSAERGEQYF; cdr3_nt: TGCAGTGCAGAACGAGGAGAGCAGTACTTC
clone_size: .; d_call: TRBD2; j_call: TRBJ2-1; v_call: TRBV19; cdr3_aa: CASSLSGGIYNEQFF; cdr3_nt: TGTGCCAGTAGTCTTAGCGGGGGGATTTACAATGAGCAGTTCTTC
clone_size: once; d_call: TRBD1; j_call: TRBJ1-3; v_call: TRBV11-2; cdr3_aa: CASSLEPRRRQGDWHTIYF; cdr3_nt: TGTGCCAGCAGCTTAGAACCCCGAAGAAGACAGGGGGACTGGCACACCATATATTTT
clone_size: .; d_call: .; j_call: TRBJ2-3; v_call: TRBV5-1; cdr3_aa: CASSLVAGRTDTQYF; cdr3_nt: TGCGCCAGCAGCTTGGTGGCGGGTCGCACAGATACGCAGTATTTT
clone_size: .; d_call: .; j_call: TRBJ2-5; v_call: TRBV12-5; cdr3_aa: CASGLVPGGRETQYF; cdr3_nt: TGTGCTAGTGGTTTGGTACCTGGGGGCAGGGAGACCCAGTACTTC
clone_size: .; d_call: .; j_call: TRBJ2-5; v_call: TRBV19; cdr3_aa: CASSTWDKPVGTQYF; cdr3_nt: TGTGCCAGTAGTACCTGGGACAAGCCAGTGGGGACCCAGTACTTC
clone_size: .; d_call: .; j_call: TRBJ2-2; v_call: TRBV25-1; cdr3_aa: CASISGENTGELFF; cdr3_nt: TGTGCCAGCATTTCCGGGGAAAACACCGGGGAGCTGTTTTTT
clone_size: .; d_call: .; j_call: TRBJ2-7; v_call: TRBV6-1; cdr3_aa: CASRKAGGDEQYF; cdr3_nt: TGTGCCAGCCGGAAAGCAGGAGGGGACGAGCAGTACTTC
clone_size: .; d_call: .; j_call: TRBJ1-1; v_call: TRBV11-1; cdr3_aa: CASSLPRTMNTEAFF; cdr3_nt: TGTGCCAGCAGCTTACCAAGGACTATGAACACTGAAGCTTTCTTT
clone_size: .; d_call: .; j_call: TRBJ2-1; v_call: TRBV7-3; cdr3_aa: CASSPKQWDEQFF; cdr3_nt: TGTGCCAGCAGCCCAAAACAGTGGGATGAGCAGTTCTTC
clone_size: once; d_call: TRBD2; j_call: TRBJ2-5; v_call: TRBV13; cdr3_aa: CASSSRLAGSGETQYF; cdr3_nt: TGTGCCAGCAGTTCCCGACTAGCGGGTTCGGGAGAGACCCAGTACTTC
clone_size: .; d_call: .; j_call: TRBJ1-2; v_call: TRBV7-2; cdr3_aa: CASRIRGGYGYTF; cdr3_nt: TGTGCCAGCAGAATAAGGGGGGGCTATGGCTACACCTTC
clone_size: once; d_call: .; j_call: TRBJ2-5; v_call: TRBV29-1; cdr3_aa: CSVKNGGPRETQYF; cdr3_nt: TGCAGCGTTAAAAACGGGGGGCCAAGGGAGACCCAGTACTTC
clone_size: once; d_call: TRBD1; j_call: TRBJ1-2; v_call: TRBV30; cdr3_aa: CAWTRLSTGNGYTF; cdr3_nt: TGTGCCTGGACCCGACTCTCGACAGGGAATGGCTACACCTTC
clone_size: .; d_call: .; j_call: TRBJ2-4; v_call: TRBV4-1; cdr3_aa: CASSQVPPGATKNIQYF; cdr3_nt: TGCGCCAGCAGCCAGGTCCCTCCAGGGGCGACCAAAAACATTCAGTACTTC
clone_size: few; d_call: .; j_call: TRBJ2-2; v_call: TRBV4-3; cdr3_aa: CASSRGSPGELFF; cdr3_nt: TGCGCCAGCAGTAGAGGGAGCCCCGGGGAGCTGTTTTTT
clone_size: .; d_call: .; j_call: TRBJ2-1; v_call: TRBV6-5; cdr3_aa: CASSYSSGSGDNEQFF; cdr3_nt: TGTGCCAGCAGTTACTCGTCAGGGTCGGGGGACAATGAGCAGTTCTTC
clone_size: .; d_call: TRBD1; j_call: TRBJ2-7; v_call: TRBV7-8; cdr3_aa: CASSQDRQNYEQYF; cdr3_nt: TGTGCCAGCAGCCAGGACAGGCAAAACTACGAGCAGTACTTC
clone_size: .; d_call: .; j_call: TRBJ1-4; v_call: TRBV25-1; cdr3_aa: CASSESQGGEKLFF; cdr3_nt: TGTGCCAGCAGTGAATCCCAGGGAGGGGAAAAACTGTTTTTT
clone_size: .; d_call: TRBD1; j_call: TRBJ1-2; v_call: TRBV28; cdr3_aa: CASSPGQGEGGYTF; cdr3_nt: TGTGCCAGCAGTCCGGGACAGGGAGAGGGAGGCTACACCTTC
clone_size: .; d_call: TRBD1; j_call: TRBJ1-1; v_call: TRBV10-1; cdr3_aa: CASSDAGQGDTEAFF; cdr3_nt: TGCGCCAGCAGTGACGCGGGACAGGGGGACACTGAAGCTTTCTTT
clone_size: .; d_call: .; j_call: TRBJ1-6; v_call: TRBV4-1; cdr3_aa: CASSQESHTNSPLHF; cdr3_nt: TGCGCCAGCAGCCAAGAATCCCACACCAATTCACCCCTCCACTTT
clone_size: .; d_call: TRBD1; j_call: TRBJ1-6; v_call: TRBV6-1; cdr3_aa: CASSERGQLNSPLHF; cdr3_nt: TGTGCCAGCAGTGAAAGGGGACAGCTTAATTCACCCCTCCACTTT
clone_size: .; d_call: .; j_call: TRBJ2-7; v_call: TRBV6-1; cdr3_aa: CASSEAWDTTYEQYF; cdr3_nt: TGTGCCAGCAGTGAAGCCTGGGACACGACCTACGAGCAGTACTTC
clone_size: .; d_call: .; j_call: TRBJ1-5; v_call: TRBV9; cdr3_aa: CASSVGQDNNQPQHF; cdr3_nt: TGTGCCAGCAGCGTAGGGCAGGACAACAATCAGCCCCAGCATTTT
clone_size: .; d_call: .; j_call: TRBJ2-3; v_call: TRBV30; cdr3_aa: CARSGGASSRTDTQYF; cdr3_nt: TGTGCCCGGTCTGGCGGGGCATCCTCAAGGACAGATACGCAGTATTTT
clone_size: .; d_call: TRBD1; j_call: TRBJ2-5; v_call: TRBV25-1; cdr3_aa: CASSALQSDRALQETQYF; cdr3_nt: TGTGCCAGCAGTGCCCTTCAATCCGACAGGGCTCTCCAAGAGACCCAGTACTTC
clone_size: .; d_call: .; j_call: TRBJ1-1; v_call: TRBV5-3; cdr3_aa: CARSSSCFPFEAFF; cdr3_nt: TGTGCCAGAAGCTCCTCTTGTTTTCCCTTCGAAGCTTTCTTT
clone_size: few; d_call: .; j_call: TRBJ2-7; v_call: TRBV7-2; cdr3_aa: CASSLGIVADEQYF; cdr3_nt: TGTGCCAGCAGCTTAGGTATCGTGGCCGACGAGCAGTACTTC
clone_size: .; d_call: .; j_call: TRBJ2-7; v_call: TRBV6-5; cdr3_aa: CASSRTLAPYEQYF; cdr3_nt: TGTGCCAGCAGCCGTACCCTAGCGCCCTACGAGCAGTACTTC
clone_size: .; d_call: .; j_call: TRBJ2-7; v_call: TRBV7-9; cdr3_aa: CASSFAAGEQYF; cdr3_nt: TGTGCCAGCAGCTTCGCGGCGGGCGAGCAGTACTTC
clone_size: .; d_call: .; j_call: TRBJ1-4; v_call: TRBV11-3; cdr3_aa: CASSLGTPGTGEKLFF; cdr3_nt: TGTGCCAGCAGCCTTGGGACACCCGGAACTGGGGAAAAACTGTTTTTT
clone_size: .; d_call: TRBD1; j_call: TRBJ2-7; v_call: TRBV5-6; cdr3_aa: CASSFGTGIQEQYF; cdr3_nt: TGTGCCAGCAGCTTCGGGACAGGGATTCAGGAGCAGTACTTC
clone_size: .; d_call: TRBD2; j_call: TRBJ2-5; v_call: TRBV19; cdr3_aa: CASSYSGTGRETQYF; cdr3_nt: TGTGCCAGTAGTTACAGCGGGACCGGGAGGGAGACCCAGTACTTC
clone_size: .; d_call: TRBD1; j_call: TRBJ1-5; v_call: TRBV12-5; cdr3_aa: CASGLYQAPGQENQPQHF; cdr3_nt: TGTGCTAGTGGTTTGTACCAAGCACCGGGACAGGAGAATCAGCCCCAGCATTTT
clone_size: .; d_call: .; j_call: TRBJ1-1; v_call: TRBV29-1; cdr3_aa: CSVEVLLGGTEAFF; cdr3_nt: TGCAGCGTTGAAGTACTTTTAGGGGGCACTGAAGCTTTCTTT
clone_size: .; d_call: TRBD1; j_call: TRBJ2-7; v_call: TRBV23-1; cdr3_aa: CASSQHAGDRPPYEQYF; cdr3_nt: TGCGCCAGCAGTCAACACGCCGGGGACAGGCCCCCCTACGAGCAGTACTTC
clone_size: few; d_call: TRBD1; j_call: TRBJ1-2; v_call: TRBV20-1; cdr3_aa: CSAWTGDGYTF; cdr3_nt: TGCAGTGCCTGGACAGGGGACGGCTACACCTTC
clone_size: .; d_call: .; j_call: TRBJ2-3; v_call: TRBV5-6; cdr3_aa: CASSFLHGPWTDTQYF; cdr3_nt: TGTGCCAGCAGCTTTCTACATGGGCCATGGACAGATACGCAGTATTTT
clone_size: .; d_call: TRBD1; j_call: TRBJ1-2; v_call: TRBV2; cdr3_aa: CASYRGRSGYGYTF; cdr3_nt: TGTGCCAGCTACAGGGGGCGTTCGGGATATGGCTACACCTTC
clone_size: few; d_call: TRBD1; j_call: TRBJ2-7; v_call: TRBV5-5; cdr3_aa: CASSGQGGEQYF; cdr3_nt: TGTGCCAGCTCGGGACAGGGGGGCGAGCAGTACTTC
clone_size: .; d_call: TRBD2; j_call: TRBJ2-3; v_call: TRBV12-5; cdr3_aa: CASALAGGPGTQYF; cdr3_nt: TGTGCTAGTGCCTTAGCGGGGGGTCCTGGTACGCAGTATTTT
clone_size: .; d_call: TRBD2; j_call: TRBJ2-5; v_call: TRBV11-2; cdr3_aa: CASSLGLAGGREQYF; cdr3_nt: TGTGCCAGCAGCTTGGGACTAGCGGGGGGGCGGGAGCAGTACTTC
clone_size: .; d_call: .; j_call: TRBJ2-7; v_call: TRBV6-1; cdr3_aa: CASSSQGFVDEQYF; cdr3_nt: TGTGCCAGCAGTTCCCAGGGCTTTGTGGACGAGCAGTACTTC
clone_size: many; d_call: .; j_call: TRBJ1-1; v_call: TRBV4-3; cdr3_aa: CASSQGQGESDEAFF; cdr3_nt: TGCGCCAGCAGCCAAGGGCAGGGCGAATCTGATGAAGCTTTCTTT
clone_size: .; d_call: .; j_call: TRBJ2-3; v_call: TRBV19; cdr3_aa: CASSIGDTADTQYF; cdr3_nt: TGTGCCAGTAGTATTGGGGACACCGCAGATACGCAGTATTTT
clone_size: .; d_call: TRBD1; j_call: TRBJ1-1; v_call: TRBV15; cdr3_aa: CATSRALLGQLNTEAFF; cdr3_nt: TGTGCCACCAGCAGAGCGCTCCTGGGACAGTTGAACACTGAAGCTTTCTTT
clone_size: .; d_call: .; j_call: TRBJ1-1; v_call: TRBV7-9; cdr3_aa: CASSSPGVDTEAFF; cdr3_nt: TGTGCCAGCAGCTCCCCAGGGGTAGACACTGAAGCTTTCTTT
clone_size: .; d_call: TRBD1; j_call: TRBJ1-4; v_call: TRBV9; cdr3_aa: CASTSTGGNEKLFF; cdr3_nt: TGTGCCAGCACCTCGACAGGGGGTAATGAAAAACTGTTTTTT